This T cell receptor (beta chain) was identified in a study of blood T cell repertoires in COVID-19. As for the study in general: Collection of acute and convalescent COVID-19 samples took place in the United States, Italy and Spain. PBMCs, B-cell-depleted T cells, or T cells were the source of the cDNA or gDNA that made up the material.

The CDR3 contains 17 residues. Per germline, CDR1 SGHVS and CDR2 FNYEAQ. Trimming cost V 1 base and J 1 base, with 16 bases left between them. In the original processing: By means of reference gene primer amplification, nucleated cell counts were estimated. Assay used: immunoSEQ multiplex PCR; TCRdb lists only in-frame clones, some missing. D and trimming were read from the DNA, whereas the V and J calls and clone size are those reported in that table. Among 30,000 to 40,000 clones listed, about four fifths were seen once. Material: peripheral blood. This sequence originates from a man aged 50 to 59 with acute or convalescent COVID-19. This rearrangement joins TRBV7-6 to TRBJ1-1, with a tentative D call TRBD1 (6 bases). CDR3 nucleotides: TGTGCCAGCAGCTTAGGTTGGGCAGGGGTAGCGAACACTGAAGCTTTCTTT. This encodes CASSLGWAGVANTEAFF.